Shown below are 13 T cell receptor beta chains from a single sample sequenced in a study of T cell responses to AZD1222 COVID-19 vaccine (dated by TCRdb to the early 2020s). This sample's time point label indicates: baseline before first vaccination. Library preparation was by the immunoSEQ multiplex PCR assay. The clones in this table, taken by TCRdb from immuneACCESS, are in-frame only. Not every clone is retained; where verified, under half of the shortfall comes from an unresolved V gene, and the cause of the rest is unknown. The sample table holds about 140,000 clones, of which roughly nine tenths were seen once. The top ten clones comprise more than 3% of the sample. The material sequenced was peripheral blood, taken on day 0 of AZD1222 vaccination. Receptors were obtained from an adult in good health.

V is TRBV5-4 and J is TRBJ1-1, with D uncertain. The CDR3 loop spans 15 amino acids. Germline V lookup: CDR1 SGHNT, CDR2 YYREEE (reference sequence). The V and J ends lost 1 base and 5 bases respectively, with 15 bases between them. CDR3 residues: CASSLRAFAGTEAFF. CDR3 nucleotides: TGTGCCAGCAGCTTGAGGGCTTTCGCGGGGACTGAAGCTTTCTTT.

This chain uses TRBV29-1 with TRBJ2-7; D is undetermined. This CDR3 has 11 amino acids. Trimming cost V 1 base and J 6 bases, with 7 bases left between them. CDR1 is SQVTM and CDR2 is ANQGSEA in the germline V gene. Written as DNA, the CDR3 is TGCAGCGTTGAAGGAGGATCCGAGCAGTACTTC. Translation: CSVEGGSEQYF.

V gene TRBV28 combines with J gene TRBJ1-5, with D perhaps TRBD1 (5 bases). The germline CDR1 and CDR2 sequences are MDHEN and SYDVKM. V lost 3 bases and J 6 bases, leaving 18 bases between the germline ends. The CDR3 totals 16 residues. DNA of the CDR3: TGTGCCAGCAGTTTCTTGGGAACAGGCCTGCCTCAGCCCCAGCATTTT. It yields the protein CASSFLGTGLPQPQHF. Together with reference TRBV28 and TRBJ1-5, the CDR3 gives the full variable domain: DVKVTQSSRYLVKRTGEKVFLECVQDMDHENMFWYRQDPGLGLRLIYFSYDVKMKEKGDIPEGYSVSREKKERFSLILESASTNQTSMYLCASSFLGTGLPQPQHFGDGTRLSIL.

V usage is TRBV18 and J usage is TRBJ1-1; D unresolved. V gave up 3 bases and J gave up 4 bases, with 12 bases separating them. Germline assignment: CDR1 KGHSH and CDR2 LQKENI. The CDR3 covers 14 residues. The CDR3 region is CASSPAGLVTEAFF. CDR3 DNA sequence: TGTGCCAGCTCACCGGCAGGATTGGTCACTGAAGCTTTCTTT.

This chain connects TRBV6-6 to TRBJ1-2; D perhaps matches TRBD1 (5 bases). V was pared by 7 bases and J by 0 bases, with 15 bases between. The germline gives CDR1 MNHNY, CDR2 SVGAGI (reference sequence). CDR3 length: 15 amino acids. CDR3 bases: TGTGCCAGCACCCCGGGACCGCAAGCTAACTATGGCTACACCTTC. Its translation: CASTPGPQANYGYTF.

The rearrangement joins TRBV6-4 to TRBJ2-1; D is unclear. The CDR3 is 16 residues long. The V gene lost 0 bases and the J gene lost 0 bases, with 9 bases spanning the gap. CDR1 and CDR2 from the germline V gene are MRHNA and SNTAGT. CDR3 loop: CASSDSYSSSYNEQFF. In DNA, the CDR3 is TGTGCCAGCAGTGACTCGTACTCGAGCTCCTACAATGAGCAGTTCTTC.

CDR3 region: CATWKTRGEQFF. In DNA form, the CDR3 reads TGTGCCACATGGAAGACGAGAGGTGAGCAGTTCTTC. This chain uses TRBV12-3 or TRBV12-4 with TRBJ2-1; D call uncertain. V lost 10 bases and J 9 bases, leaving 16 bases between the germline ends. The CDR3 has 12 amino acids.

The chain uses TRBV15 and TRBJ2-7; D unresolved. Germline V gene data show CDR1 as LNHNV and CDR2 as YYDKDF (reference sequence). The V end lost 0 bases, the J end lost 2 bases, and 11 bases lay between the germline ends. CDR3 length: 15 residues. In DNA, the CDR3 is TGTGCCACCAGCAGAGATCTGACCGGTGCCTACGAGCAGTACTTC. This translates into CATSRDLTGAYEQYF.

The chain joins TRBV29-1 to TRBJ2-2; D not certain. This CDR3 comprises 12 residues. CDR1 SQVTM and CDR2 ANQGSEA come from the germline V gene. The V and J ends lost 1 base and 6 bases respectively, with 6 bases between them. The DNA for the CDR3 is TGCAGCGTTGAAGGACAATCCGGGGAGCTGTTTTTT. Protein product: CSVEGQSGELFF.

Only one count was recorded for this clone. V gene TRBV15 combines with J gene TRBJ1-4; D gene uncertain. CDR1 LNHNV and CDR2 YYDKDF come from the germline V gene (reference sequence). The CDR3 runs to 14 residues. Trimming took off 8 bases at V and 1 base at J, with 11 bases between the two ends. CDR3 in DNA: TGTGCCACCGGAAAGGGCGGAACTAATGAAAAACTGTTTTTT. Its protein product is CATGKGGTNEKLFF.

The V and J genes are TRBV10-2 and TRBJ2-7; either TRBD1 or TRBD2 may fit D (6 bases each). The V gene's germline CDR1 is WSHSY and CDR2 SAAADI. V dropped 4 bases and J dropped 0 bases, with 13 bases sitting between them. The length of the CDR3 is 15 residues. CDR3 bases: TGCGCCAGCAGTGCGCGGGACACCCTCTCCTACGAGCAGTACTTC. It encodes CASSARDTLSYEQYF.

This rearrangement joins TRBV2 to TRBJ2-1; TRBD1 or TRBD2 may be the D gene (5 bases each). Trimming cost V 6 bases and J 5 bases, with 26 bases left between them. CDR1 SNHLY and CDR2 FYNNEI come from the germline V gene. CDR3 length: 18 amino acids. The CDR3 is CASRDIPGPRDVDNEQFF. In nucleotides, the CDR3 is TGTGCCAGCAGAGACATCCCGGGACCCAGGGATGTGGACAATGAGCAGTTCTTC.

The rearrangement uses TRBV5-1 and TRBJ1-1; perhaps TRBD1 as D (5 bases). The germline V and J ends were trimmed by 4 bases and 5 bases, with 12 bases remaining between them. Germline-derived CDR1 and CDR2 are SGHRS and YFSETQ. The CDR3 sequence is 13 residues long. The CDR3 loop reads CASSTDRGTEAFF. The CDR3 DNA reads TGCGCCAGCAGCACCGACCGGGGGACTGAAGCTTTCTTT.